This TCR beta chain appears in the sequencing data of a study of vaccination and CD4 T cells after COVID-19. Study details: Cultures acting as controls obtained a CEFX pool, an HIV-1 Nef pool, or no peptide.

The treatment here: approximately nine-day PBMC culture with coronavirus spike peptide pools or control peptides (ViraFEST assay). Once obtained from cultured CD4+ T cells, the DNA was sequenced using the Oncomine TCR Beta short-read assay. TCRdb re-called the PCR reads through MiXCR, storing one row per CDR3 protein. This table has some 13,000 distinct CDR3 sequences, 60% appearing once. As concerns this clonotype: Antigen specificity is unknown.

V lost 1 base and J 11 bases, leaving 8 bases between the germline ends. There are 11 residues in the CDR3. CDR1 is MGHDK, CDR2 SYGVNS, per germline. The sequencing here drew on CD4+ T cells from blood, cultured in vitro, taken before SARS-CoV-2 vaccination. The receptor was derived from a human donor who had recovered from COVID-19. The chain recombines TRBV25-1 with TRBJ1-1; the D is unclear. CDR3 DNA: TGTGCCAGCAGTGAATCCCTTGTCGCTTTCTTT. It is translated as CASSESLVAFF.